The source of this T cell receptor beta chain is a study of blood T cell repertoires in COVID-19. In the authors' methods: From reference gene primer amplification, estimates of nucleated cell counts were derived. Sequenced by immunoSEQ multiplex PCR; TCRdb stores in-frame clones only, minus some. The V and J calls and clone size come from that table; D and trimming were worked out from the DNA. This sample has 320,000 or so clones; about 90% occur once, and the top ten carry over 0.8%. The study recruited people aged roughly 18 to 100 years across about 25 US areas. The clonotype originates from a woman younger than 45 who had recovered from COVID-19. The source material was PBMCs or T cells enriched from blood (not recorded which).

The CDR3, as DNA: TGTGCCAGCAGCCGCAGGGGGTTCTCCTACAATGAGCAGTTCTTC. Translated, it gives CASSRRGFSYNEQFF. The chain couples TRBV14 to TRBJ2-1; 7 nucleotides line up with TRBD1. Trimming at V came to 4 bases and at J to 0 bases, leaving 3 bases not matched to a gene. The CDR3 spans 15 residues. CDR1 SGHDN and CDR2 FVKESK come from the germline V gene.